Below are 10 T cell receptor beta chains sequenced from a single sample in a study of T cell changes during pregnancy in multiple sclerosis. Only in-frame clones appear in the TCRdb table, and some are missing; sequencing was by immunoSEQ multiplex PCR. This sample has about 46,000 clones; around 93% occur once, and the top ten carry about 4.5%. The sample was CD8+ T cells from peripheral blood mononuclear cells, taken in the first trimester of pregnancy. These receptors were collected from a female donor with multiple sclerosis, enrolled in a pregnancy study.

The chain couples TRBV2 to TRBJ2-7; D is perhaps TRBD2 (6 bases). Looked up from germline, CDR1 is SNHLY and CDR2 is FYNNEI. V lost 6 bases, J lost 4 bases, and 10 bases lay in between. The CDR3 is 12 residues long. In DNA form, the CDR3 reads TGTGCCAGCAGCCCGCGGGATTACGAGCAGTACTTC. Translated, it gives CASSPRDYEQYF.

The rearrangement uses TRBV4-3 and TRBJ2-3; 8 bases agree with TRBD2. CDR1 is LGHNA, CDR2 YSLEER, per germline. Germline trimming cut 1 base from V and 0 bases from J; bases unmatched to any gene: 6. The CDR3 runs 17 residues. The CDR3 loop is CASSQGPSGPSTDTQYF. The CDR3 coding sequence is TGCGCCAGCAGCCAAGGGCCTAGCGGGCCTAGCACAGATACGCAGTATTTT.

Only one count was recorded for this clone. The chain couples TRBV30 to TRBJ2-1; D is undetermined. The CDR3 sequence is 12 residues long. Germline values: CDR1 GTSNPN, CDR2 SVGIG (reference sequence). Deletions cut 2 bases from V and 9 bases from J, with 11 bases between. The CDR3 spells CAWSSAKAEQFF. CDR3 sequence (DNA): TGTGCCTGGAGTAGCGCGAAGGCTGAGCAGTTCTTC.

The chain couples TRBV15 to TRBJ2-7, with D perhaps matching TRBD1 (5 bases). Deletions cut 5 bases from V and 1 base from J, with 6 bases between. Per germline, CDR1 LNHNV and CDR2 YYDKDF (reference sequence). CDR3 length equals 12 residues. In nucleotides, the CDR3 is TGTGCCACCAGCGACAGTTCCTACGAGCAGTACTTC. Residues: CATSDSSYEQYF.

V usage is TRBV7-3 and J usage is TRBJ1-3, with 7 bases identical to TRBD1. This CDR3 is built from 17 residues. Germline CDR1 SGHTA, CDR2 FQGTGA. Losses at the gene ends were 4 bases for V and 3 bases for J; bases not matched to a gene: 12. CDR3 in amino acids: CASSSILRDSRGNTIYF. In DNA, the CDR3 is TGTGCCAGCAGCTCTATTCTTCGGGACAGTCGTGGAAACACCATATATTTT. Full variable domain (outside the CDR3, taken from reference TRBV7-3 and TRBJ1-3): GAGVSQTPSNKVTEKGKYVELRCDPISGHTALYWYRQSLGQGPEFLIYFQGTGAADDSGLPNDRFFAVRPEGSVSTLKIQRTERGDSAVYLCASSSILRDSRGNTIYFGEGSWLTVV.

The chain couples TRBV18 to TRBJ1-1, with 9 bases lining up with TRBD1. Germline V gene lookup returns CDR1 KGHSH and CDR2 LQKENI. The CDR3 consists of 17 residues. Unmatched junction bases numbered 7, after V lost 2 bases and J lost 0 bases. In nucleotides, the CDR3 is TGTGCCAGCTCACCAGTGGGGACAGGGTACTTGAACACTGAAGCTTTCTTT. This codes for CASSPVGTGYLNTEAFF.

The sample holds one count of this clone. The V gene is TRBV5-8, the J gene TRBJ1-5; no firm D call. The CDR3 is 16 residues long. The V gene lost 0 bases and the J gene lost 5 bases, with 15 bases spanning the gap. Germline V gene data show CDR1 as SGHTS and CDR2 as YDEGEE. The CDR3: CASSLGAGRVYQPQHF. Written as DNA, the CDR3 is TGTGCCAGCAGCTTGGGTGCGGGCAGAGTTTATCAGCCCCAGCATTTT.

V and J are TRBV21-1 and TRBJ2-2; no DNA check was done on the table's D call, TRBD2. TRBV21-1 is a pseudogene segment. The CDR3 is made up of 18 amino acids. DNA for the CDR3: TGTGCCAGCAGCAAAGATGGAGGAAGGGCTCGACGGCCCGGGGAGCTGTTTTTT. As protein: CASSKDGGRARRPGELFF.

V is TRBV9 and J is TRBJ1-5; tentatively, D is TRBD1 (5 bases). Germline V gives CDR1 SGDLS, CDR2 YYNGEE. V lost 4 bases and J 8 bases, leaving 19 bases between the germline ends. CDR3 size: 15 residues. The CDR3 coding sequence is TGTGCCAGCAGCAATGGGGGGGGTGAAAGGGAGCCCCAGCATTTT. Translating it yields CASSNGGGEREPQHF.

This clone occurred a few times. This sequence joins TRBV7-6 and TRBJ1-2, with 8 bases that match TRBD1. V shed 4 bases and J 2 bases; nucleotides not matched to a gene: 3. The CDR3 is 14 amino acids. Germline values: CDR1 SGHVS, CDR2 FNYEAQ. The CDR3 region is CASSSRTGNYGYTF. CDR3 DNA: TGTGCCAGCAGCTCAAGGACAGGGAACTATGGCTACACCTTC.